Presented here are 2 T cell receptor beta chains from one specimen sequenced in a study of T cell repertoires in cytomegalovirus infection. MiXCR, run by TCRdb on the reads, gives a single entry per CDR3 protein. The sample shows roughly 500,000 distinct CDR3 sequences, approximately 11% of them seen only once. The specimen sequenced was PBMCs. Receptors were obtained from a human donor in good health (CMV status not recorded). Some clones in this sample may be carry-over from other donors' samples.

This clonotype was found many times. This rearrangement joins TRBV19 to TRBJ2-1; 10 bases match TRBD2. J lost 5 bases, V lost 5 bases, and 6 bases had no gene match. The CDR3 runs to 15 residues. Germline CDR1 and CDR2: LNHDA and SQIVND (reference sequence). The CDR3 DNA reads TGTGCCAGTAGTCTCGGACTAGCGGAGAACAATGAGCAGTTCTTC. Translated: CASSLGLAENNEQFF.

The sample holds a few counts of this clonotype. The J gene is TRBJ2-1, the V gene TRBV7-6, with 8 bases identical to TRBD2. CDR3 length equals 17 residues. The germline CDR1 and CDR2 sequences are SGHVS and FNYEAQ. V gave up 5 bases and J gave up 7 bases; unmatched junction bases: 16. Here the CDR3 DNA reads TGTGCCAGCAGCCCCCCTTGGGGGGTAGCGGGGAGGAATGAGCAGTTCTTC. It is translated as CASSPPWGVAGRNEQFF.